The 10 T cell receptor beta chains reported below all come from one sample, sequenced in a study of type 1 regulatory T cells. No antigen is known for these receptors. In TCRdb, the reads were re-called with MiXCR into one record per CDR3 protein. This table holds 6,300 or so distinct CDR3 sequences, 25% to 35% found once. Study-wide points: Compared with non-type 1 regulatory T cells, type 1 regulatory T cells showed a more restricted TCR repertoire.

Sequenced input: cultured type 1 regulatory T (Tr1) cells, either the whole culture or a sorted fraction (not recorded which). These receptors all come from a human donor in good health.

Only a few counts were recorded for this clonotype. This chain connects TRBV12-3 or TRBV12-4 to TRBJ1-5; tentative D call: TRBD1 (6 bases). Between the trimmed V and J ends, which lost 4 bases and 4 bases, there was a span of 8 bases. The CDR3 runs 13 residues. CDR3 amino acids: CASSWTENQPQHF. The CDR3 DNA is TGTGCCAGCAGTTGGACAGAGAATCAGCCCCAGCATTTT.

This clonotype has only a few counts. The chain joins TRBV10-3 to TRBJ2-7; 7 bases align to TRBD1. The CDR3 runs 15 residues. J lost 7 bases, V lost 2 bases, and 11 bases had no gene match. Per the germline V gene, CDR1 is ENHRY and CDR2 is SYGVKD. This chain's CDR3 is CAISEQGATGAEQYF. The DNA for the CDR3 is TGTGCCATCAGTGAGCAGGGCGCCACAGGGGCGGAGCAGTACTTC.

The chain carries TRBV5-1 and TRBJ2-7; D might be TRBD1 or TRBD2, each matching 5 bases. This CDR3 is 15 amino acids long. Germline V lookup: CDR1 SGHRS, CDR2 YFSETQ. Trimming pared 0 bases from V and 6 bases from J, leaving 16 bases between. As DNA, the CDR3 is TGCGCCAGCAGCTTGGGTGGGACGGAGGCGAGCGAGCAGTACTTC. Protein sequence: CASSLGGTEASEQYF.

For this clonotype: A much larger clone lies one base from this, so it may be a read error. The J gene is TRBJ2-2, the V gene TRBV5-1; the D gene is possibly TRBD2 (6 bases). Per the germline V gene, CDR1 is SGHRS and CDR2 is YFSETQ. This CDR3 has 15 residues. The CDR3 loop is CASSLGSALIGGLFF. In nucleotides, the CDR3 is TGCGCCAGCAGCTTGGGGTCAGCGTTGATCGGGGGGCTGTTTTTT.

This clonotype showed up just a few times. The chain combines TRBV11-1 with TRBJ2-5; D is unclear. Between the trimmed V and J ends, which lost 1 base and 1 base, there was a span of 4 bases. The CDR3 length is 13 residues. Germline V lookup: CDR1 SGHAT, CDR2 FQDESV (reference sequence). The CDR3 is CASSLGPQETQYF. The CDR3 DNA sequence: TGTGCCAGCAGCTTAGGACCCCAAGAGACCCAGTACTTC.

The chain uses TRBV20-1 and TRBJ2-3, with TRBD2 matching 14 bases. CDR3 size: 17 residues. The germline gives CDR1 DFQATT, CDR2 SNEGSKA (reference sequence). V trimming: 3 bases; J trimming: 0 bases; junction bases outside the gene matches: 5. The CDR3 coding sequence is TGCAGTGCTAGGGGACTAGCGGGAGCCCCTAGCACAGATACGCAGTATTTT. It codes for CSARGLAGAPSTDTQYF.

This clonotype occurred a few times. The chain joins TRBV5-4 to TRBJ2-7; D might be TRBD2 (5 bases). The CDR3 length is 13 residues. Germline CDR1 SGHNT, CDR2 YYREEE (reference sequence). The V gene lost 3 bases and the J gene lost 5 bases, with 12 bases spanning the gap. The CDR3 nucleotides read TGTGCCAGCAGCTGGGTGGGAGCGGACGAGCAGTACTTC. This sequence encodes CASSWVGADEQYF.

This clonotype was recorded a few times. V is TRBV27 and J is TRBJ2-1; D call uncertain. V gave up 2 bases and J gave up 7 bases, with 18 bases separating them. Per germline, CDR1 MNHEY and CDR2 SMNVEV (reference sequence). The CDR3 has 16 amino acids. CDR3 nucleotide sequence: TGTGCCAGCAGTTTACGGGCAGGTAGGATACAAAATGAGCAGTTCTTC. This encodes CASSLRAGRIQNEQFF.

The CDR3 DNA follows: TGCAGTGCAACAACCGGGACAGGGGGGGGTGGCTACACCTTC. Translating it yields CSATTGTGGGGYTF. This chain connects TRBV20-1 to TRBJ1-2; TRBD1 aligns across 11 bases. This CDR3 comprises 14 residues. CDR1 and CDR2 (germline): DFQATT, SNEGSKA (reference sequence). J lost 7 bases, V lost 6 bases, and 10 bases had no gene match.

This clonotype was seen only a few times. The chain has TRBV6-1 and TRBJ1-1, with 9 bases that match TRBD1. The germline CDR1 and CDR2 sequences are MNHNS and SASEGT. The CDR3 loop spans 18 amino acids. Unmatched junction bases numbered 15, after V lost 6 bases and J lost 1 base. The CDR3 is CASREGQGRFWGNTEAFF. The CDR3 coding sequence is TGTGCCAGCAGGGAGGGACAGGGAAGGTTTTGGGGGAACACTGAAGCTTTCTTT.